Below are 20 T cell receptor beta chains sequenced from a single sample in a study of T cells in Graves' hyperthyroidism and ophthalmopathy (dated by TCRdb to about 2019). Library prep was done by multiplex PCR. Sequenced on an Illumina HiSeq 2000. TCR beta CDR3 regions were amplified from RNA transcripts. The TCR CDR3 was subjected to a first round of RT-PCR using the HTBI primer set and the Qiagen OneStep RT-PCR kit. Using fastp at Q25 and MiXCR, TCRdb reprocessed the public reads and kept productive beta chains. Records with the same CDR3 protein are collapsed into one entry carrying the most frequent genes and DNA. The sample yields hundreds of thousands of distinct CDR3 sequences; approximately 15% were counted once. The ten largest account for 7.5% to 9% of the sample. Sequencing input: blood. The receptors come from a woman in her late teens or twenties with Graves' hyperthyroidism.

This clonotype was seen repeatedly, ten times or more. The V and J genes are TRBV5-1 and TRBJ2-1, with 8 bases identical to TRBD2. CDR1 is SGHRS, CDR2 YFSETQ, per germline. The trim removed 4 bases at V and 3 bases at J, leaving 6 bases unmatched. The CDR3 consists of 15 residues. The CDR3 loop reads CASSPGRADYNEQFF. DNA for the CDR3: TGCGCCAGCAGCCCCGGGAGGGCCGACTACAATGAGCAGTTCTTC. The entire variable domain, with the rest obtained from reference TRBV5-1 and TRBJ2-1, is as follows: KAGVTQTPRYLIKTRGQQVTLSCSPISGHRSVSWYQQTPGQGLQFLFEYFSETQRNKGNFPGRFSGRQFSNSRSEMNVSTLELGDSALYLCASSPGRADYNEQFFGPGTRLTVL.

This clonotype has only a few counts. The CDR3 DNA reads as TGTGCCAGCAGCCAGGGGTTCTCCTACAATGAGCAGTTCTTC. This codes for CASSQGFSYNEQFF. This chain joins TRBV5-8 and TRBJ2-1, with D perhaps TRBD1 (6 bases). V was cut by 4 bases and J by 0 bases, with 8 bases left in between. The CDR3 has 14 residues. CDR1 SGHTS and CDR2 YDEGEE come from the germline V gene.

This clonotype was found many times. This rearrangement joins TRBV10-3 to TRBJ2-1, with TRBD1 matching over 9 bases. This CDR3 contains 13 residues. CDR1 ENHRY and CDR2 SYGVKD come from the germline V gene. The ends lost 4 bases at V and 6 bases at J; junction bases unmatched: 1. The CDR3 bases are TGTGCCATCAGTGGACAGGGGGGCAATGAGCAGTTCTTC. This encodes CAISGQGGNEQFF.

This clonotype was observed a few times. J is TRBJ2-2 and V is TRBV2; D perhaps matches TRBD1 (5 bases). V was trimmed by 5 bases and J by 7 bases, leaving 14 bases between them. The length of the CDR3 is 14 residues. Per the germline V gene, CDR1 is SNHLY and CDR2 is FYNNEI. The CDR3, as DNA: TGTGCCAGCAGTAGGGTACAGGACGGCGGGGAGCTGTTTTTT. Translation gives CASSRVQDGGELFF.

This clonotype was detected ten times or more. This chain links TRBV12-3 or TRBV12-4 with TRBJ1-1; D possibly corresponds to TRBD1 (6 bases). CDR3 length: 14 amino acids. V was cut by 7 bases and J by 2 bases, with 14 bases left in between. The CDR3 DNA sequence: TGTGCCAGCACCCAGGGGACGTTAAACACTGAAGCTTTCTTT. This encodes CASTQGTLNTEAFF.

The sample holds many counts of this clonotype. The rearrangement joins TRBV7-2 to TRBJ2-1; 11 nucleotides agree with TRBD2. Germline V gives CDR1 SGHTA, CDR2 FQGNSA. J lost 7 bases, V lost 5 bases, and 10 bases had no gene match. This CDR3 spans 16 amino acids. Written as DNA, the CDR3 is TGTGCCAGCAGCACCGTAGCGGGAGGGGTATGGAATGAGCAGTTCTTC. Its translation is CASSTVAGGVWNEQFF. Using reference TRBV7-2 and TRBJ2-1 for the parts outside the CDR3, the full variable domain is GAGVSQSPSNKVTEKGKDVELRCDPISGHTALYWYRQSLGQGLEFLIYFQGNSAPDKSGLPSDRFSAERTGGSVSTLTIQRTQQEDSAVYLCASSTVAGGVWNEQFFGPGTRLTVL.

This clonotype came up a few times. This chain uses TRBV9 with TRBJ2-3; TRBD2 agrees at 8 bases. Trimming cost V 3 bases and J 4 bases; bases outside gene matches: 10. CDR3 length: 16 amino acids. Germline CDR1 SGDLS, CDR2 YYNGEE. CDR3 coding DNA: TGTGCCAGCAGCGAGGGGGGGACTAGACCGGCAGATACGCAGTATTTT. Its protein is CASSEGGTRPADTQYF. Full variable domain (rest looked up from reference TRBV9 and TRBJ2-3): DSGVTQTPKHLITATGQRVTLRCSPRSGDLSVYWYQQSLDQGLQFLIQYYNGEERAKGNILERFSAQQFPDLHSELNLSSLELGDSALYFCASSEGGTRPADTQYFGPGTRLTVL.

This clonotype was recorded many times. This chain connects TRBV6-1 to TRBJ2-7, with TRBD2 identical over 10 bases. Germline values: CDR1 MNHNS, CDR2 SASEGT. CDR3 size: 16 residues. V dropped 6 bases and J dropped 0; count of bases not matched to a gene: 8. The chain's CDR3 is CASRTWGLATSYEQYF. The CDR3 bases are TGTGCCAGCAGAACCTGGGGACTAGCGACCTCCTACGAGCAGTACTTC.

This clonotype turned up a few times. This chain uses TRBV4-2 with TRBJ1-2; D may be TRBD1 (5 bases). The CDR3 covers 17 residues. The germline CDR1 and CDR2 sequences are LGHNA and YNFKEQ. Trimming stripped 4 bases from V and 0 bases from J, with 18 bases between. DNA of the CDR3: TGTGCCAGCAGCCCCGAAGGGCCAGGGAAAACTAACTATGGCTACACCTTC. Protein product: CASSPEGPGKTNYGYTF.

This clonotype was observed many times. The V gene is TRBV30, the J gene TRBJ1-6; D gene unclear. The CDR3 is made up of 15 amino acids. V was clipped by 2 bases and J by 10 bases, with 18 bases between them. Germline lookup yields CDR1 GTSNPN and CDR2 SVGIG (reference sequence). CDR3 sequence (DNA): TGTGCCTGGAGTTCCTCGAGCCCGGGTCGGTCACCCCTCCACTTT. It codes for CAWSSSSPGRSPLHF.

At least ten counts were recorded for this clonotype. Here the CDR3 DNA reads TGCGCCAGCAGCTGGAGGGGCAGCCGGGGCAATGAGCAGTTCTTC. It specifies CASSWRGSRGNEQFF. This chain joins TRBV5-1 and TRBJ2-1, with D possibly TRBD2 on 6 matching bases. The length of the CDR3 is 15 residues. Germline CDR1 and CDR2: SGHRS and YFSETQ. The ends were cut back, 3 bases at V and 6 bases at J, with 16 bases in the middle. The entire variable domain, with the rest obtained from reference TRBV5-1 and TRBJ2-1, is as follows: KAGVTQTPRYLIKTRGQQVTLSCSPISGHRSVSWYQQTPGQGLQFLFEYFSETQRNKGNFPGRFSGRQFSNSRSEMNVSTLELGDSALYLCASSWRGSRGNEQFFGPGTRLTVL.

This clonotype was detected many times. The chain employs TRBV12-3 or TRBV12-4 and TRBJ2-3; 7 nucleotides agree with TRBD2. V lost 4 bases and J lost 2; bases outside the gene matches: 9. The CDR3 is 16 residues long. Written as DNA, the CDR3 is TGTGCCAGCAGTTCTCCAGCGGGGTCCCCCACAGATACGCAGTATTTT. Translated, it gives CASSSPAGSPTDTQYF.

This clonotype was observed many times. The chain carries TRBV28 and TRBJ2-7, with TRBD1 matching over 9 bases. CDR3 length: 16 residues. V trimming: 3 bases; J trimming: 2 bases; junction bases outside the gene matches: 8. Per the germline V gene, CDR1 is MDHEN and CDR2 is SYDVKM. The CDR3 sequence: CASSLSPGQGTYEQYF. The CDR3 DNA is TGTGCCAGCAGTTTGTCCCCGGGACAGGGAACCTACGAGCAGTACTTC.

This clonotype appeared a few times. This chain links TRBV3-1 with TRBJ2-5, with TRBD2 identical over 13 bases. The V and J ends lost 2 bases and 1 base, in that order; junction bases with no gene match: 13. CDR3 length: 20 amino acids. Per the germline V gene, CDR1 is LGHDT and CDR2 is YNNKEL (reference sequence). In DNA, the CDR3 is TGTGCCAGCAGCCAACCCCCTGGACCGGGACTAGCGGGGCTCCAAGAGACCCAGTACTTC. Its protein product is CASSQPPGPGLAGLQETQYF.

The rearrangement uses TRBV19 and TRBJ2-2, with TRBD1 as a possible D gene (6 bases). Deletions cut 6 bases from V and 3 bases from J, with 20 bases between. This CDR3 contains 17 residues. In germline, CDR1 is LNHDA, CDR2 SQIVND (reference sequence). This CDR3 reads CASSYRAGQLHTGELFF. The CDR3 nucleotides read TGTGCCAGTAGCTACCGCGCCGGACAGTTACACACCGGGGAGCTGTTTTTT.

The chain carries TRBV27 and TRBJ1-2; 11 bases are shared with TRBD1. V shed 4 bases, J shed 4 bases, and the junction held 17 bases outside the gene matches. The germline V gene encodes CDR1 MNHEY and CDR2 SMNVEV (reference sequence). CDR3 length: 19 residues. The CDR3 region has the DNA TGTGCCAGCAGTTCGACCCCCGGGACAGGGGGACGGGGGCTCTATGGCTACACCTTC. The encoded protein is CASSSTPGTGGRGLYGYTF.

On this clonotype itself: Just one base apart from a much larger clone, this may be a read error. This chain uses TRBV27 with TRBJ1-2, with 7 bases fitting TRBD1. V lost 6 bases to trimming and J lost 6 bases; unmatched junction nucleotides: 4. This CDR3 contains 12 residues. Germline V lookup: CDR1 MNHEY, CDR2 SMNVEV (reference sequence). The CDR3 sequence is CASRAGGDGYTF. The CDR3, as DNA: TGTGCCAGCAGGGCAGGGGGGGATGGCTACACCTTC.

This clonotype was seen at least ten times. The CDR3 coding sequence is TGTGCCACCACCGGGACACCCAACACCGGGGAGCTGTTTTTT. It encodes CATTGTPNTGELFF. This rearrangement joins TRBV12-3 or TRBV12-4 to TRBJ2-2, with D perhaps matching TRBD1 (6 bases). V was trimmed by 10 bases and J by 2 bases, leaving 14 bases between them. The CDR3 runs 14 residues.

The chain couples TRBV30 to TRBJ2-2; 9 bases align to TRBD1. This CDR3 has 14 residues. From germline, CDR1 is GTSNPN and CDR2 SVGIG (reference sequence). V gave up 6 bases and J gave up 8 bases; unmatched junction bases: 10. The CDR3 reads CACSRDREKGELFF. CDR3 in DNA: TGTGCCTGCAGCCGGGACAGGGAAAAAGGGGAGCTGTTTTTT.

This clonotype was picked up many times. The chain recombines TRBV11-3 with TRBJ2-2; possibly TRBD2 for D (5 bases). V was trimmed by 2 bases and J by 1 base, leaving 11 bases between them. The germline V gene has CDR1 SGHNT and CDR2 YENEEA. The CDR3 is 16 residues long. The CDR3 sequence is CASSLPGSWNTGELFF. For the CDR3, the DNA is TGTGCCAGCAGCTTACCGGGATCTTGGAACACCGGGGAGCTGTTTTTT.